This TCR beta chain was recovered during a study of control samples from healthy donors and cancer patients. This clone was counted once. Here immunoSEQ multiplex PCR was the method, and the copy in TCRdb shows in-frame clones only, minus some. This table holds about 12,000 clones, more than 75% found once. The V segment lost 2 bases and the J segment 3 bases; nucleotides outside the gene matches: 3. CDR1 SEHNR and CDR2 FQNEAQ come from the germline V gene (reference sequence). The CDR3 runs 15 residues. The sample taken for sequencing was formalin-fixed, paraffin-embedded tissue. The chain combines TRBV7-9 with TRBJ2-2, with 7 bases aligning to TRBD2. This receptor was identified in a male donor with melanoma. The CDR3 region is CASSLRTRYTGELFF. CDR3 bases: TGTGCCAGCAGCTTAAGGACTAGGTACACCGGGGAGCTGTTTTTT.